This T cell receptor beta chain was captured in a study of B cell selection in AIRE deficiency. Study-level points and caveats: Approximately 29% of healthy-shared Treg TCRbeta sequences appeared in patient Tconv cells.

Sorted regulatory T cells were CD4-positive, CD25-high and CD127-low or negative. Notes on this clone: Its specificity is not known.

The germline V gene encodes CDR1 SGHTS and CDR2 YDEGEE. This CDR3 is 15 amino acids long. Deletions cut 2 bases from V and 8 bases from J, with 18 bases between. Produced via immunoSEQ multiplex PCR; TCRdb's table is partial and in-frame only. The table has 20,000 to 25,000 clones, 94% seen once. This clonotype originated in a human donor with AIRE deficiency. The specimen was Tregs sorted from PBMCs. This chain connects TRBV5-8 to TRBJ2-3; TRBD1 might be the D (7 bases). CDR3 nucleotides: TGTGCCAGCAGCTTTGTCGGAGGGGGCCCCGGTACGCAGTATTTT. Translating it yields CASSFVGGGPGTQYF.